This T cell receptor beta chain was sequenced in a study of CD8 T cells in ankylosing spondylitis (dated by TCRdb to between 2016 and 2019). Study-level background: The study set out to find disease-linked TCR variants by profiling T cell receptor beta repertoires in ankylosing spondylitis patients and healthy donors. Peripheral blood was sampled, and synovial fluid was additionally collected from ankylosing spondylitis patients. The whole study cohort included 90 to 120 healthy donors and 20 to 30 ankylosing spondylitis patients. Study-wide conclusions, independent of this receptor: Some TCR beta motif variants had previously been reported in synovial fluid and blood of reactive arthritis patients, which suggested common disease-initiation mechanisms. The disease-linked clones were reported to be significantly enriched in matched synovial fluid samples from ankylosing spondylitis patients. The disease-linked clones showed a CD8+ phenotype and occurred at relatively low frequencies in peripheral blood. A TCR beta motif made up of several highly homologous amino acid variants appeared to be characteristic of blood from ankylosing spondylitis patients.

Sequencing instrument: Illumina HiSeq 2500. TCR beta libraries were prepared by quantitative 5'-RACE with molecular barcodes. The paper's data handling went like this. A new computational method, built on a probabilistic model of VDJ rearrangement, was used to identify disease-linked TCR variants. In-frame beta chains were kept once TCRdb had trimmed the public reads at Q25 with fastp and called clones with MiXCR. Under each unique CDR3 protein, matching rows form one entry showing the most common genes and DNA. The V and J calls reflect TCRdb's pipeline rather than the authors' work. For this sample there are fewer than 200,000 distinct CDR3 sequences; about 17% appear just once. The top ten clonotypes cover 7.8% of the sample. From cysteine to phenylalanine, the CDR3 is 14 amino acids long. The CDR3 DNA has 42 bases and is translated from base 1. Trimmed from V: 8 bases; trimmed from J: 8 bases; junction bases lacking a gene match: 12. CDR1 and CDR2, looked up from the germline V gene, are MDHEN and SYDVKM.

Notes on this clonotype: Its cognate antigen has yet to be identified. Qualities for individual bases were not recorded, and no much larger clone is one base off.

This receptor chain uses TRBV28 and TRBJ1-2; 9 of the junction bases match TRBD1. The sequenced material came from blood, either unsorted or a sorted T cell fraction (not recorded which). The receptor was derived from a male donor with ankylosing spondylitis or in good health (not recorded which). CDR3 loop: CASFTGGGVRGYTF. The DNA is TGTGCCAGCTTTACAGGGGGCGGGGTACGGGGCTACACCTTC.